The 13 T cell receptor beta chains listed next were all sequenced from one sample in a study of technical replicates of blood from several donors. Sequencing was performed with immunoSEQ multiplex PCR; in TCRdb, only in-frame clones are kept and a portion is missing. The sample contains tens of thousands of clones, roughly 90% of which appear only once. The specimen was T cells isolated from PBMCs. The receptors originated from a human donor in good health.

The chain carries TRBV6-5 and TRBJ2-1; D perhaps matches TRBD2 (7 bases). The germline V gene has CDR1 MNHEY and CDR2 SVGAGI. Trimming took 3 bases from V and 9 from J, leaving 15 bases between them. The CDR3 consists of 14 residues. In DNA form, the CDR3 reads TGTGCCAGCAGTTATCTGCCAGGGGAGGGTGAGCAGTTCTTC. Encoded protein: CASSYLPGEGEQFF.

The DNA of the CDR3 is TGTGCCAGCAGTGAATATAAGGACCCCCGAGGGCTGAACACTGAAGCTTTCTTT. Encoded protein: CASSEYKDPRGLNTEAFF. This chain connects TRBV25-1 to TRBJ1-1; D is unclear. Germline V gives CDR1 MGHDK, CDR2 SYGVNS. Trimming cost V 0 bases and J 0 bases, with 17 bases left between them. The CDR3 extends over 18 amino acids. Filled out from reference TRBV25-1 and TRBJ1-1, the complete variable domain reads EADIYQTPRYLVIGTGKKITLECSQTMGHDKMYWYQQDPGMELHLIHYSYGVNSTEKGDLSSESTVSRIRTEHFPLTLESARPSHTSQYLCASSEYKDPRGLNTEAFFGQGTRLTVV.

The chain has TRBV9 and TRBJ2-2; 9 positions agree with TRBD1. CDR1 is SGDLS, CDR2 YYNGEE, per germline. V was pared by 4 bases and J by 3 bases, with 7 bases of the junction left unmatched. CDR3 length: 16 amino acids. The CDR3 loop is CASSIRTGEDTGELFF. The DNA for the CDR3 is TGTGCCAGCAGCATACGGACAGGGGAGGACACCGGGGAGCTGTTTTTT.

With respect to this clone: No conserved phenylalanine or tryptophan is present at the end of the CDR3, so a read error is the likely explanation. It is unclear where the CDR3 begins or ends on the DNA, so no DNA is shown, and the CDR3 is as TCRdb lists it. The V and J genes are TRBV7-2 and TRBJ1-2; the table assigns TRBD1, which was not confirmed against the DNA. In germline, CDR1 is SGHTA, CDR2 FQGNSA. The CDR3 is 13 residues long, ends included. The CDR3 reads CASSSDRKAQEDI.

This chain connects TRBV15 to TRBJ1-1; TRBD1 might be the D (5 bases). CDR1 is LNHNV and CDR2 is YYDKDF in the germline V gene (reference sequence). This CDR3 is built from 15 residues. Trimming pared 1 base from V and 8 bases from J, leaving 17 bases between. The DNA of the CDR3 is TGTGCCACCAGCAGAGCAGCAGGGTACAGAGTGGAAGCTTTCTTT. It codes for CATSRAAGYRVEAFF. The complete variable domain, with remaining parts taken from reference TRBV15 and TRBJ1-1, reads DAMVIQNPRYQVTQFGKPVTLSCSQTLNHNVMYWYQQKSSQAPKLLFHYYDKDFNNEADTPDNFQSRRPNTSFCFLDIRSPGLGDTAMYLCATSRAAGYRVEAFFGQGTRLTVV.

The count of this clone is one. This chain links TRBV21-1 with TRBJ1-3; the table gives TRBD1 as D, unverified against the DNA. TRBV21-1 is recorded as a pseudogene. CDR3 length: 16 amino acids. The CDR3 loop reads CASSKGQAASGNTIYF. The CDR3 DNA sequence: TGTGCCAGCAGCAAAGGACAGGCCGCCTCTGGAAACACCATATATTTT.

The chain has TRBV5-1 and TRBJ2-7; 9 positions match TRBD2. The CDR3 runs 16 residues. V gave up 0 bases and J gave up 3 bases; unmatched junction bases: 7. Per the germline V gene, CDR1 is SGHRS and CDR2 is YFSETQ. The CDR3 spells CASSLDGGRASYEQYF. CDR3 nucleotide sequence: TGCGCCAGCAGCTTGGATGGCGGGAGGGCCAGCTACGAGCAGTACTTC.

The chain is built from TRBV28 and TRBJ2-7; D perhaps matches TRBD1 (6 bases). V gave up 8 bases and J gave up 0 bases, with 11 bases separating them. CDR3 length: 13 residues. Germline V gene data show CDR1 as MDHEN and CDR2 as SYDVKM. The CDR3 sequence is CASLDRSSYEQYF. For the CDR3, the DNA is TGTGCCAGCCTTGACAGGAGCTCCTACGAGCAGTACTTC.

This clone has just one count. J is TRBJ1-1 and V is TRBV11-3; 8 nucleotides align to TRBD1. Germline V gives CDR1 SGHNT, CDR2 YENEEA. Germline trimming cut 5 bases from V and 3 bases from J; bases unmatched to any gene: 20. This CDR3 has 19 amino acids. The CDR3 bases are TGTGCCAGCAGCCCACGACAGACAAACCCAGGGGGCCTTTACACTGAAGCTTTCTTT. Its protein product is CASSPRQTNPGGLYTEAFF.

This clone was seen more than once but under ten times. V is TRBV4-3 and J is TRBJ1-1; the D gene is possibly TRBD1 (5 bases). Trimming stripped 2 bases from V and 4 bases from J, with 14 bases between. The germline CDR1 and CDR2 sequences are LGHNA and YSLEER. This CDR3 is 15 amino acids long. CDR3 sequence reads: CASSQSQATPTEAFF. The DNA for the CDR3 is TGCGCCAGCAGCCAATCACAGGCTACCCCCACTGAAGCTTTCTTT.

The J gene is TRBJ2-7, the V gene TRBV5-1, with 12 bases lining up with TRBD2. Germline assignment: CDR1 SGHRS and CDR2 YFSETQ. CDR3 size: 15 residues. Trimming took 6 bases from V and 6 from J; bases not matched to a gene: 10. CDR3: CASNPLPSGRGEQYF. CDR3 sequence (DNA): TGCGCCAGCAACCCCCTACCTAGCGGGAGGGGCGAGCAGTACTTC.

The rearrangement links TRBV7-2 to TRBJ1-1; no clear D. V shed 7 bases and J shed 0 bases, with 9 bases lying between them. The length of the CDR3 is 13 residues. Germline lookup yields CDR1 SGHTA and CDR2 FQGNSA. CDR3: CASTLRVNTEAFF. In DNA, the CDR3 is TGTGCCAGCACCCTTAGAGTGAACACTGAAGCTTTCTTT.

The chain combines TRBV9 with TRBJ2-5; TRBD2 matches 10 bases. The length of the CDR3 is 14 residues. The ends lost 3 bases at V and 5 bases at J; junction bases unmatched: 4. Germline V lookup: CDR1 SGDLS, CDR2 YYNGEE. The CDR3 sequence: CASSASGSIETQYF. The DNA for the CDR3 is TGTGCCAGCAGCGCTAGCGGGAGTATCGAGACCCAGTACTTC.